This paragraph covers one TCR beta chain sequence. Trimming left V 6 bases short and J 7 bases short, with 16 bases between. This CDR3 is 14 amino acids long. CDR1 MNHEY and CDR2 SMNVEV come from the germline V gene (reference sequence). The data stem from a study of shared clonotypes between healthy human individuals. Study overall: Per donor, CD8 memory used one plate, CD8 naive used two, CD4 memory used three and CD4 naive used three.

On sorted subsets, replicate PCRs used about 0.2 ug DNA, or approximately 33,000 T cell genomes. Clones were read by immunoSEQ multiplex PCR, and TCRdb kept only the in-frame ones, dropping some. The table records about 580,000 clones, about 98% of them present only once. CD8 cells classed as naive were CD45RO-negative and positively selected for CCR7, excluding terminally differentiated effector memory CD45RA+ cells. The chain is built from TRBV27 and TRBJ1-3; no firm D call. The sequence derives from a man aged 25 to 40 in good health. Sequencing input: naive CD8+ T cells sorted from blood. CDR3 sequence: CASRTTLSSNTIYF. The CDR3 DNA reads TGTGCCAGCAGAACAACGTTATCTTCGAACACCATATATTTT.